The entry below gives a single T cell receptor (beta chain) sequence along with its context. Original processing notes: Amplification of reference gene primers provided the estimated nucleated cell counts. The table came from immunoSEQ multiplex PCR; TCRdb's copy has only in-frame clones and leaves some out. D and trimming come from the DNA, and the V and J calls and clone size come from that table. The table records approximately 480,000 clones, about 91% of them present only once. The record originates from a study of blood T cell repertoires in COVID-19. Looking at the study overall: From the United States, Italy and Spain came samples of acute and convalescent COVID-19.

The germline V gene has CDR1 SEHNR and CDR2 FQNEAQ (reference sequence). The length of the CDR3 is 12 residues. Deletions cut 5 bases from V and 4 bases from J, with 8 bases between. The Seattle site enrolled patients during active infection and followed them longitudinally. Source material: peripheral blood. The chain combines TRBV7-9 with TRBJ1-2; D perhaps matches TRBD1 (5 bases). The clonotype comes from a man aged 18 to 30 with COVID-19, enrolled during active disease. DNA of the CDR3: TGTGCCAGCAGCGCCCAGGGCTATGGCTACACCTTC. Translation: CASSAQGYGYTF.